Listed below are T cell receptor beta chains from one sample, sequenced in a study of blood T cell repertoires in COVID-19. The data were produced by immunoSEQ multiplex PCR, yet TCRdb's version contains in-frame clones alone and is incomplete. The table has some 150,000 clones, about 90% seen once. Input material: peripheral blood. The receptors originated from a woman aged 60-75 years with active or convalescent COVID-19. The CDR3 runs from the conserved cysteine through the conserved F or W. Clone size, where shown, is once, few, many, or a class for clones that have expanded.

clone size	V gene	J gene	CDR3 protein
NA	TRBV5-1	TRBJ1-1	CASSSGTGPMNTEAFF
NA	TRBV7-2	TRBJ2-7	CASSLAAGASYEQYF
NA	TRBV4-3	TRBJ1-1	CASSLGHPNTEAFF
NA	TRBV5-4	TRBJ2-5	CASSPHVGAGLQETQYF
NA	TRBV5-6	TRBJ2-3	CASSSDRGTTDTQYF
NA	TRBV6-1	TRBJ1-2	CASRDTSDSPYGYTF
NA	TRBV6-2/TRBV6-3	TRBJ1-2	CASSYSPAANGYTF
NA	TRBV18	TRBJ2-2	CASSPSASNTGELFF
NA	TRBV6-5	TRBJ2-7	CASSYTTGAGTYEQYF
NA	TRBV19	TRBJ2-5	CASSIMRDSQETQYF
NA	TRBV11-2	TRBJ1-2	CASSWWQGAGYGYTF
NA	TRBV2	TRBJ2-2	CASKRQGPGELFF
NA	TRBV30	TRBJ1-1	CAWSTGTGLTEAFF
NA	TRBV6-2/TRBV6-3	TRBJ2-7	CASSSETSGDNEQYF
NA	TRBV30	TRBJ2-7	CAWKPGQSYEQYF
NA	TRBV4-1	TRBJ2-7	CASSQDPNYEQYF
NA	TRBV18	TRBJ1-1	CASSPRTPENTEAFF
NA	TRBV6-5	TRBJ2-7	CASSRLGTGDSEQYF
once	TRBV5-5	TRBJ2-7	CASSTRTGFGDF
NA	TRBV11-2	TRBJ2-3	CASSPTGADTQYF
NA	TRBV21-1	TRBJ2-7	CATGGVGADSYEQYF
NA	TRBV19	TRBJ1-2	CASSRTGTNYGYTF
NA	TRBV6-2/TRBV6-3	TRBJ1-5	CASSLPGQGYQPQHF
NA	TRBV19	TRBJ1-5	CASTGVQEDQPQHF
NA	TRBV7-7	TRBJ2-2	CASSLTLGTGTTGELFF
NA	TRBV7-7	TRBJ2-5	CASSSGTGGLGTQYF
NA	TRBV18	TRBJ1-2	CASSALAGQGYGYTF
NA	TRBV5-1	TRBJ1-2	CASSPPAAVYGYTF
once	TRBV6-5	TRBJ1-2	CASRRGLYYGYTF
NA	TRBV9	TRBJ2-3	CASSGTSGGATTDTQYF
NA	TRBV14	TRBJ1-3	CASSQVAGPGNTIYF
NA	TRBV20-1	TRBJ1-2	CSASNREGGDYGYTF
once	TRBV6-5	TRBJ1-6	CASSYSIGTGGSPLHF